This T cell receptor (beta chain) was retrieved from a study of CD8+CD57+ T cells in acquired aplastic anemia (dated by TCRdb to the late 2010s). As for the study more broadly: On average, sorted CD4+ and CD8+ cells yielded 3.2 ug of extracted DNA, with a range of roughly 0.19 to 27.4 ug. CD8+CD57+ expansion was defined as a frequency above the mean frequency observed in healthy subjects. Overall results and qualifications from the work: Around 30 CD8+ CDR3 sequences were found in both patients and controls but appeared to be highly expressed in patients and within the immunodominant clones of the patients. Between patients and healthy controls, no significant difference in CD8+ Simpson's diversity was found (P=0.060).

The germline V gene specifies SGHDT as CDR1 and YYEEEE as CDR2. V loses 0 bases of germline sequence and J loses 8 bases, and the interval between the two ends is 14 bases. The CDR3 goes from the cysteine to the phenylalanine over 15 residues. Only the CDR3 DNA stays, 45 bases, in frame from base 1. This clonotype was counted between two and nine times. Which antigen it targets is not known. Nothing much larger sits one base from this clone, and base qualities are not available. Patients chosen for sequencing had shown expansion of CD8+CD57+ cells by flow cytometry. All patients had severe acquired aplastic anemia diagnosed by International Study of Aplastic Anemia and Agranulocytosis and Camitta criteria. Patients had received no therapy at the time of blood sampling. In this study, sorted CD4+ and CD8+ T cells from the blood of healthy subjects and of severe aplastic anemia patients had their TCR repertoires deep-sequenced. In the USA, patient enrollment took place under clinicaltrials.gov protocols 00001620, 01623167, 00001397, 00071045, 00081523 and 00961064. Ficoll-Paque density gradient centrifugation was used to isolate peripheral blood mononuclear cells. Before DNA extraction, CD4+ and CD8+ T cells were sorted by FACS or by magnetic beads.

Genomic DNA served as template for TCR beta VDJ combination and CDR3 sequence profiling. An Illumina HiSeq 2000 was the platform used for TCR repertoire sequencing. The authors' analysis ran thus. Repertoire assessment relied on Simpson's diversity index, CDR3 size and DJ length profiles, and TRBV/TRBJ rearrangement plots. The most abundant DNA sequence in the deep sequencing data was taken as the immunodominant clone. CDR3 amino acid sequences were checked for sharing across subjects and were also compared against the VDJdb database and published repertoires. TCRdb trimmed the raw reads at Q25, called clones with MiXCR and kept productive beta chains. Every distinct CDR3 protein forms one entry, paired with its most common genes and DNA. The V and J calls were not made by the authors but by TCRdb's processing. The table for this sample lists 450,000 to 600,000 distinct CDR3 sequences; roughly a third of them were counted only once. The ten largest clones capture 0.7% to 1% of the sample.

The material sequenced was sorted CD4+, CD8+, or CD8+CD57+ T cells (not recorded which) from PBMCs. The receptor chain draws on TRBV5-6 and TRBJ1-4, and perhaps TRBD1 as D gene, on 6 matching bases. The TCR comes from a human donor with aplastic anemia. The CDR3 loop reads CASSLVAGAAEKLFF. The nucleotides read TGTGCCAGCAGCTTGGTCGCAGGGGCAGCAGAAAAACTGTTTTTT.